A selection of T cell receptor beta chains follows, all from one sample in a study of T cells after yellow fever vaccination. From the 5' RACE reads, TCRdb called clonotypes with MiXCR, one entry per CDR3 protein. There are a few hundred thousand distinct CDR3 sequences in the sample; 7% to 10% occur only once, and roughly a sixth lies in the top ten. The specimen comprised PBMCs, sampled around 45 days after the first yellow fever vaccination. The receptors stem from a man aged 18 to 35 who received the YFV17D yellow fever vaccine. The CDR3 runs from the conserved cysteine through the conserved F or W. D genes are given only for firm matches. Some rows mark clone size as missing; the rest say once, few, many or name a class of expanded clone.

D gene: -
V gene: TRBV4-1
J gene: TRBJ2-5
clone size: many
CDR3 DNA: TGCGCCAGCAGCCAATTAGGAGGAGAGACCCAGTACTTC
CDR3 protein: CASSQLGGETQYF

D gene: -
V gene: TRBV7-2
J gene: TRBJ2-2
clone size: -
CDR3 DNA: TGTGCCAGCAGCTTAGCGTTCACGCCGGGCACCGGGGAGCTGTTTTTT
CDR3 protein: CASSLAFTPGTGELFF

D gene: -
V gene: TRBV6-5
J gene: TRBJ2-7
clone size: -
CDR3 DNA: TGTGCCAGCAGTTACTCGAAACTACCTTCCTACGAGCAGTACTTC
CDR3 protein: CASSYSKLPSYEQYF

D gene: TRBD2
V gene: TRBV7-2
J gene: TRBJ2-5
clone size: few
CDR3 DNA: TGTGCCAGCAGCTATTCTTCGACTAGCGGGGGGGGAGAGACCCAGTACTTC
CDR3 protein: CASSYSSTSGGGETQYF

D gene: -
V gene: TRBV19
J gene: TRBJ1-2
clone size: -
CDR3 DNA: TGTGCCAGTAGTATTGGGGGAGAGGTCTATGGCTACACCTTC
CDR3 protein: CASSIGGEVYGYTF

D gene: -
V gene: TRBV18
J gene: TRBJ1-1
clone size: -
CDR3 DNA: TGTGCCAGCTTCAGGGAGGGTTCTGAAGCTTTCTTT
CDR3 protein: CASFREGSEAFF

D gene: TRBD1
V gene: TRBV6-5
J gene: TRBJ1-1
clone size: few
CDR3 DNA: TGTGCCAGCAGTTTCTCGACAGGGGGGAACACTGAAGCTTTCTTT
CDR3 protein: CASSFSTGGNTEAFF

D gene: -
V gene: TRBV12-3/TRBV12-4
J gene: TRBJ2-3
clone size: many
CDR3 DNA: TGTGCCAGCAGTTCAGTCCGGGGGTCGGCTTGGGGCACAGATACGCAGTATTTT
CDR3 protein: CASSSVRGSAWGTDTQYF

D gene: -
V gene: TRBV7-2
J gene: TRBJ1-5
clone size: few
CDR3 DNA: TGTGCCAGCAGCTTAAGGCCTTCGCAGGGATGGAATCAGCCCCAGCATTTT
CDR3 protein: CASSLRPSQGWNQPQHF

D gene: TRBD2
V gene: TRBV7-6
J gene: TRBJ2-1
clone size: few
CDR3 DNA: TGTGCCAGCAGCTTAGTCGGCGGTCCCAGAGCGGGGGTGGCCTACAATGAGCAGTTCTTC
CDR3 protein: CASSLVGGPRAGVAYNEQFF

D gene: -
V gene: TRBV20-1
J gene: TRBJ1-5
clone size: few
CDR3 DNA: TGCAGTGCTAGTTATGGAAGGGTGGCTGATCAGCCCCAGCATTTT
CDR3 protein: CSASYGRVADQPQHF

D gene: TRBD1
V gene: TRBV7-2
J gene: TRBJ1-3
clone size: few
CDR3 DNA: TGTGCCAGCAGCCCCCAGGGGGGATTTAGAAACACCATATATTTT
CDR3 protein: CASSPQGGFRNTIYF

D gene: TRBD2
V gene: TRBV14
J gene: TRBJ2-3
clone size: few
CDR3 DNA: TGTGCCAGCAGCCAAGACATTAGGACTAGCGTTCCAGATACGCAGTATTTT
CDR3 protein: CASSQDIRTSVPDTQYF

D gene: TRBD1
V gene: TRBV5-1
J gene: TRBJ1-2
clone size: -
CDR3 DNA: TGCGCCAGCAGCCTGGACAGGATAAACAACTATGGCTACACCTTC
CDR3 protein: CASSLDRINNYGYTF

D gene: TRBD2
V gene: TRBV15
J gene: TRBJ2-3
clone size: many
CDR3 DNA: TGTGCCACCGGCCCTAGCGGGGGTATAGTAGATACGCAGTATTTT
CDR3 protein: CATGPSGGIVDTQYF

D gene: -
V gene: TRBV20-1
J gene: TRBJ2-5
clone size: -
CDR3 DNA: TGCAGTGCCCTCGACCAAGAGACCCAGTACTTC
CDR3 protein: CSALDQETQYF

D gene: -
V gene: TRBV25-1
J gene: TRBJ2-4
clone size: few
CDR3 DNA: TGTGCCAGCAGTGATCGACAGGTTCTCGACAAAAACATTCAGTACTTC
CDR3 protein: CASSDRQVLDKNIQYF

D gene: -
V gene: TRBV20-1
J gene: TRBJ2-1
clone size: few
CDR3 DNA: TGCAGTGCTAGACGTACTATCAATGAGCAGTTCTTC
CDR3 protein: CSARRTINEQFF

D gene: TRBD2
V gene: TRBV20-1
J gene: TRBJ2-7
clone size: few
CDR3 DNA: TGCAGTGCTCTATCTAGCGGGGGGGCGGCTTACGAGCAGTACTTC
CDR3 protein: CSALSSGGAAYEQYF

D gene: -
V gene: TRBV6-1
J gene: TRBJ2-6
clone size: -
CDR3 DNA: TGTGCCAGCAGTGAAAGAGCACCCGGGAACGTCCTGACTTTC
CDR3 protein: CASSERAPGNVLTF

D gene: TRBD1
V gene: TRBV7-2
J gene: TRBJ2-5
clone size: few
CDR3 DNA: TGTGCCAGCAGCTTAGTAGGGGGCTGGGAGACCCAGTACTTC
CDR3 protein: CASSLVGGWETQYF

D gene: TRBD1
V gene: TRBV7-2
J gene: TRBJ1-4
clone size: -
CDR3 DNA: TGTGCCAGCAGCTTAGCCTCCAGGGGGTGGCTGTTTTTT
CDR3 protein: CASSLASRGWLFF

D gene: TRBD1
V gene: TRBV7-2
J gene: TRBJ2-2
clone size: -
CDR3 DNA: TGTGCCAGCACCCAAAGAGTGAACAGGGGCACCGGGGAGCTGTTTTTT
CDR3 protein: CASTQRVNRGTGELFF

D gene: -
V gene: TRBV7-8
J gene: TRBJ1-4
clone size: -
CDR3 DNA: TGTGCCAGCAGCCCTAGGGGGGGTGGAAAACTGTTTTTT
CDR3 protein: CASSPRGGGKLFF

D gene: TRBD2
V gene: TRBV7-6
J gene: TRBJ2-7
clone size: few
CDR3 DNA: TGTGCCAGCACCTCGGGGACTAGGGTTGGTGAGCAGTACTTC
CDR3 protein: CASTSGTRVGEQYF

D gene: TRBD1
V gene: TRBV19
J gene: TRBJ2-1
clone size: few
CDR3 DNA: TGTGCCAGTAGTCCGCCGGGACAGCGTAATGAGCAGTTCTTC
CDR3 protein: CASSPPGQRNEQFF

D gene: -
V gene: TRBV7-2
J gene: TRBJ2-1
clone size: many
CDR3 DNA: TGTGCCAGCAGCTCGAATATGTGGGGAGGATACAATGAGCAGTTCTTC
CDR3 protein: CASSSNMWGGYNEQFF

D gene: -
V gene: TRBV6-1
J gene: TRBJ1-3
clone size: -
CDR3 DNA: TGTGCCAGCGGGGCCCGACAGCTCCGTGGAAACACCATATATTTT
CDR3 protein: CASGARQLRGNTIYF

D gene: -
V gene: TRBV6-1
J gene: TRBJ2-1
clone size: -
CDR3 DNA: TGTGCCAGCAGGCTTCAGGGGCGCGGCAATGAGCAGTTCTTC
CDR3 protein: CASRLQGRGNEQFF

D gene: -
V gene: TRBV20-1
J gene: TRBJ1-5
clone size: few
CDR3 DNA: TGCAGTGCTAGAGAGTTGGGCAGGGATAGCAATCAGCCCCAGCATTTT
CDR3 protein: CSARELGRDSNQPQHF

D gene: -
V gene: TRBV7-3
J gene: TRBJ2-3
clone size: -
CDR3 DNA: TGTGCCAGCAGCTCCACTAGGGCTACTAGCACAGATACGCAGTATTTT
CDR3 protein: CASSSTRATSTDTQYF

D gene: -
V gene: TRBV5-1
J gene: TRBJ1-4
clone size: many
CDR3 DNA: TGCGCCAGCAGCTTGGGGGACCGATCTAATGAAAAACTGTTTTTT
CDR3 protein: CASSLGDRSNEKLFF

D gene: -
V gene: TRBV4-3
J gene: TRBJ1-6
clone size: -
CDR3 DNA: TGCGCCAGCAGCCAAGAGGAAGGGCTTAATTCACCCCTCCACTTT
CDR3 protein: CASSQEEGLNSPLHF

D gene: -
V gene: TRBV4-3
J gene: TRBJ2-3
clone size: few
CDR3 DNA: TGCGCCAGCAGCCGAAGACTAGACGCAGATACGCAGTATTTT
CDR3 protein: CASSRRLDADTQYF

D gene: -
V gene: TRBV7-2
J gene: TRBJ2-2
clone size: few
CDR3 DNA: TGTGCCAGCAGCTTAGAGGTCGGGGAGCTGTTTTTT
CDR3 protein: CASSLEVGELFF

D gene: -
V gene: TRBV7-9
J gene: TRBJ1-5
clone size: -
CDR3 DNA: TGTGCCAGCATGAAAGGACCCAATCAGCCCCAGCATTTT
CDR3 protein: CASMKGPNQPQHF

D gene: -
V gene: TRBV7-8
J gene: TRBJ1-2
clone size: few
CDR3 DNA: TGTGCCAGCAGCTTAGTCAGGCGCAGCCCTCCTGGCTATGGCTACACCTTC
CDR3 protein: CASSLVRRSPPGYGYTF

D gene: -
V gene: TRBV12-3/TRBV12-4
J gene: TRBJ1-4
clone size: few
CDR3 DNA: TGTGCCAGCAGTCAAAAGACAGGATATGCAACTAATGAAAAACTGTTTTTT
CDR3 protein: CASSQKTGYATNEKLFF

D gene: TRBD1
V gene: TRBV27
J gene: TRBJ2-3
clone size: -
CDR3 DNA: TGTGCCAGCAGTCCCCGGACAGGGTATACGCAGTATTTT
CDR3 protein: CASSPRTGYTQYF

D gene: TRBD2
V gene: TRBV25-1
J gene: TRBJ2-6
clone size: -
CDR3 DNA: TGTGCCAGCAGTGCGGGACTAGACCCCTTTCAGGCCAACGTCCTGACTTTC
CDR3 protein: CASSAGLDPFQANVLTF

D gene: TRBD1
V gene: TRBV12-3/TRBV12-4
J gene: TRBJ2-3
clone size: -
CDR3 DNA: TGTGCCAGCAGGGAAGACAGGGGAACAGATACGCAGTATTTT
CDR3 protein: CASREDRGTDTQYF

D gene: TRBD1
V gene: TRBV27
J gene: TRBJ1-6
clone size: few
CDR3 DNA: TGTGCCAGCAGTGTCAAAGGGGGCCGGTCACCCCTCCACTTT
CDR3 protein: CASSVKGGRSPLHF

D gene: -
V gene: TRBV7-2
J gene: TRBJ2-1
clone size: few
CDR3 DNA: TGTGCCAGCACCGAAAGGGGGGGACACGATGAGCAGTTCTTC
CDR3 protein: CASTERGGHDEQFF

D gene: TRBD1
V gene: TRBV4-1
J gene: TRBJ1-3
clone size: few
CDR3 DNA: TGCGCCAGCAGCCAAGTTGGGGACAGCTCTGGAAACACCATATATTTT
CDR3 protein: CASSQVGDSSGNTIYF

D gene: -
V gene: TRBV4-3
J gene: TRBJ2-2
clone size: -
CDR3 DNA: TGCGCCAGCAGCCAAGTTGCCCTGGACACCCCGAACACCGGGGAGCTGTTTTTT
CDR3 protein: CASSQVALDTPNTGELFF

D gene: TRBD1
V gene: TRBV24-1
J gene: TRBJ2-5
clone size: many
CDR3 DNA: TGTGCCACCAGTCGGAGGACAGGGAGTTTGGAGACCCAGTACTTC
CDR3 protein: CATSRRTGSLETQYF

D gene: TRBD2
V gene: TRBV29-1
J gene: TRBJ2-3
clone size: -
CDR3 DNA: TGCAGCGTTGGCCGCGGGGGGGTCCCAGGAGATACGCAGTATTTT
CDR3 protein: CSVGRGGVPGDTQYF

D gene: -
V gene: TRBV7-9
J gene: TRBJ1-1
clone size: few
CDR3 DNA: TGTGCCAGCAGCACTAGGGCCCCGGGGGGGTACACTGAAGCTTTCTTT
CDR3 protein: CASSTRAPGGYTEAFF

D gene: -
V gene: TRBV28
J gene: TRBJ2-2
clone size: -
CDR3 DNA: TGTGCCAGCAGTTTATATCGGGGGCCGAACACCGGGGAGCTGTTTTTT
CDR3 protein: CASSLYRGPNTGELFF

D gene: -
V gene: TRBV7-6
J gene: TRBJ1-1
clone size: few
CDR3 DNA: TGTGCCAGCAGCTTAGCAGCCACCCCGCCGAACACTGAAGCTTTCTTT
CDR3 protein: CASSLAATPPNTEAFF